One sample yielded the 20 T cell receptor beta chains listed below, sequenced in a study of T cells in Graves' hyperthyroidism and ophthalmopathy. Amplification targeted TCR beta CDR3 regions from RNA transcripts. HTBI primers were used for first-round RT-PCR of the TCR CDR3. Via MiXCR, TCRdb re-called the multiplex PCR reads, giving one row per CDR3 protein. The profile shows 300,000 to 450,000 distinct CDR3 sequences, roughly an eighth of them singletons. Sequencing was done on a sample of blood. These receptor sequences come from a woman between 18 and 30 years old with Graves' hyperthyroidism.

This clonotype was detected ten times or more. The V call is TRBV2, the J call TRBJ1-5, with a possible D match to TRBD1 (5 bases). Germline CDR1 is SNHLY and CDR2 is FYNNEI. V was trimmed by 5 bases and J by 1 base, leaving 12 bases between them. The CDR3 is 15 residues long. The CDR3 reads CASSSGGVSNQPQHF. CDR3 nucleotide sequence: TGTGCCAGCAGTAGTGGGGGGGTCAGCAATCAGCCCCAGCATTTT.

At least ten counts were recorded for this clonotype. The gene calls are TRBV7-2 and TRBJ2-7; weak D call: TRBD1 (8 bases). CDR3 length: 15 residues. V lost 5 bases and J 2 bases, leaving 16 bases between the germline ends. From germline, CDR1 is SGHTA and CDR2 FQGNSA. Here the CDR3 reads CASSGQGGETYEQYF. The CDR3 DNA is TGTGCCAGCAGCGGACAGGGAGGGGAGACCTACGAGCAGTACTTC.

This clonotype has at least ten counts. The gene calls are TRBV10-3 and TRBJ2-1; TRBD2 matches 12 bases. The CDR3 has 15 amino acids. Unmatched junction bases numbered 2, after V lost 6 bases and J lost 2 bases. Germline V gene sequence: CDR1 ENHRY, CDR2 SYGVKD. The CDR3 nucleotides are TGTGCCATCAGACTAGCGGGGGGCCCCTACAATGAGCAGTTCTTC. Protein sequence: CAIRLAGGPYNEQFF.

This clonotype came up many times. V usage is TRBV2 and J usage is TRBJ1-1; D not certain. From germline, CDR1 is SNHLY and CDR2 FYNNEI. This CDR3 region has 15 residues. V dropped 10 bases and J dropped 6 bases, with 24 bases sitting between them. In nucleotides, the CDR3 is TGTGCCACAATCACCGGGAGGTCAAGTTGGGCTGAAGCTTTCTTT. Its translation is CATITGRSSWAEAFF.

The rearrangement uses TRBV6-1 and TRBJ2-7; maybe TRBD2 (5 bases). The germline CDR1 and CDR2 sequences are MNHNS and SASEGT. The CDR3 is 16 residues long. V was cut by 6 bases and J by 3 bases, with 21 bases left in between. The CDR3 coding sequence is TGTGCCAGCAGCCGAGTTTTTGCAAGCGGTTACTACGAGCAGTACTTC. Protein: CASSRVFASGYYEQYF.

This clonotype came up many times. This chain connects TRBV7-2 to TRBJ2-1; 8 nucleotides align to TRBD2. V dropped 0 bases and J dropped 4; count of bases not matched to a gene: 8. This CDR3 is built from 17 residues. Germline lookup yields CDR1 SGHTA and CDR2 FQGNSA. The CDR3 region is CASSLALGRAPYNEQFF. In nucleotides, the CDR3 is TGTGCCAGCAGCTTAGCGCTCGGGAGGGCCCCTTACAATGAGCAGTTCTTC.

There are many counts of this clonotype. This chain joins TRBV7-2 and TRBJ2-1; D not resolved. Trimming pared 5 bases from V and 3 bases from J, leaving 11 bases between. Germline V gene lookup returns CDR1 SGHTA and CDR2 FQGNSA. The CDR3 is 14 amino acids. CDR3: CASSPARRYNEQFF. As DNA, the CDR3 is TGTGCCAGCAGCCCCGCTCGACGCTACAATGAGCAGTTCTTC.

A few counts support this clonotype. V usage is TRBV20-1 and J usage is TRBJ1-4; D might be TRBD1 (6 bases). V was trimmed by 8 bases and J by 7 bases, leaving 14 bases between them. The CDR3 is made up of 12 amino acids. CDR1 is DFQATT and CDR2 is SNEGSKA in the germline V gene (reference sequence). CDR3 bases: TGCAGTACAAAAGGGGGGCGTGAAAAACTGTTTTTT. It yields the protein CSTKGGREKLFF.

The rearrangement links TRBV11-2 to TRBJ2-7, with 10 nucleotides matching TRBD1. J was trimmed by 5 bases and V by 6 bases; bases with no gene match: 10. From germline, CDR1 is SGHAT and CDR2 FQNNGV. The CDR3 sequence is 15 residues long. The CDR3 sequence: CASRSPGQGSNEQYF. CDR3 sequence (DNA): TGTGCCAGCAGGTCCCCGGGACAGGGGTCGAACGAGCAGTACTTC.

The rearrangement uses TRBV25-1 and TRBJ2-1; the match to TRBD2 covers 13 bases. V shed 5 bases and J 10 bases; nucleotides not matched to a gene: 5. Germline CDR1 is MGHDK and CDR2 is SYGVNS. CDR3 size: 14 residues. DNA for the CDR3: TGTGCCAGCAGTCCCCGACTAGCGGGGGGCGAGCAGTTCTTC. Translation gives CASSPRLAGGEQFF.

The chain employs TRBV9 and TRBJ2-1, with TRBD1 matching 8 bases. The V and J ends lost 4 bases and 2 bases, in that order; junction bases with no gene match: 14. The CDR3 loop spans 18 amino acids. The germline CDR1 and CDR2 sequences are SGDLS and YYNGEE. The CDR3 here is CASSSTTGTGLTYNEQFF. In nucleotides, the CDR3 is TGTGCCAGCAGCTCAACGACCGGGACAGGCCTTACCTACAATGAGCAGTTCTTC.

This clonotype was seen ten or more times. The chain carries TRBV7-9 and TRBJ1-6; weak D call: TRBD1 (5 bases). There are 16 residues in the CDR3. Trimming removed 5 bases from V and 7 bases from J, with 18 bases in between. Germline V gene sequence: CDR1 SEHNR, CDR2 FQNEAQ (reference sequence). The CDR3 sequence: CASSDERGGNNSPLHF. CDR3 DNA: TGTGCCAGCAGCGACGAACGGGGGGGGAACAATTCACCCCTCCACTTT.

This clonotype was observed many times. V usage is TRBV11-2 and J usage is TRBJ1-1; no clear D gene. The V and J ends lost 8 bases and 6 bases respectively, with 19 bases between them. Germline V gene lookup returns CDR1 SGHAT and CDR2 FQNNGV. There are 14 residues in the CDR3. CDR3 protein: CASGTWGERSEAFF. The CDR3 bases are TGTGCCAGCGGCACTTGGGGTGAAAGGTCTGAAGCTTTCTTT.

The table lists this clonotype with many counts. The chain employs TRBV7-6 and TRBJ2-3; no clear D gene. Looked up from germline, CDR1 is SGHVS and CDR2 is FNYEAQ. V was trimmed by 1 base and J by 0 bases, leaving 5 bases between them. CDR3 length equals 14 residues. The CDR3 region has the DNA TGTGCCAGCAGCTTAGAAGTAAGCACAGATACGCAGTATTTT. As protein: CASSLEVSTDTQYF.

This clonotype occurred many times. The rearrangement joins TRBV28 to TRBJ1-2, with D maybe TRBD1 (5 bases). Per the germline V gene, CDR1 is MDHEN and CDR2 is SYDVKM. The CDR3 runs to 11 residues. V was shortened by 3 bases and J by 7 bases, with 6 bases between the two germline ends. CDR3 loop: CASSFQGGYTF. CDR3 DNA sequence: TGTGCCAGCAGTTTCCAGGGTGGCTACACCTTC.

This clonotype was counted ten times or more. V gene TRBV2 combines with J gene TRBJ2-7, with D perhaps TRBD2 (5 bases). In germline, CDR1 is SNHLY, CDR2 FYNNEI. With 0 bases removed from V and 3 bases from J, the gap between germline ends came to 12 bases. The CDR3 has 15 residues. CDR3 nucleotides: TGTGCCAGCAGTGAAGCGCGGGTTCCCGGCTACGAGCAGTACTTC. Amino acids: CASSEARVPGYEQYF.

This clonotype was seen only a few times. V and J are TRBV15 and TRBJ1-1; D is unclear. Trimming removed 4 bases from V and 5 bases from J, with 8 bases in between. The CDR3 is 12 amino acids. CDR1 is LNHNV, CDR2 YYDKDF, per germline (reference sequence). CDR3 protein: CATSITGTEAFF. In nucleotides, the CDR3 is TGTGCCACCAGCATAACCGGGACTGAAGCTTTCTTT.

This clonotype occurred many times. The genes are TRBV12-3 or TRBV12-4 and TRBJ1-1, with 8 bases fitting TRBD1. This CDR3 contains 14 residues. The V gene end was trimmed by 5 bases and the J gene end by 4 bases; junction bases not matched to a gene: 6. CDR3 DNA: TGTGCCAGCAGTCCCCCGACAGGGGTCACTGAAGCTTTCTTT. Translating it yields CASSPPTGVTEAFF.

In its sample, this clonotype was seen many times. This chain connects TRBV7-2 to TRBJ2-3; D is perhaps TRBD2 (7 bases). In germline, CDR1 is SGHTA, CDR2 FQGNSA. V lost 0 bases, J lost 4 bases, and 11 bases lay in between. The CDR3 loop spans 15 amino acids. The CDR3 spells CASSLAPGGADTQYF. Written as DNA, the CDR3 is TGTGCCAGCAGCTTAGCGCCGGGGGGCGCAGATACGCAGTATTTT.

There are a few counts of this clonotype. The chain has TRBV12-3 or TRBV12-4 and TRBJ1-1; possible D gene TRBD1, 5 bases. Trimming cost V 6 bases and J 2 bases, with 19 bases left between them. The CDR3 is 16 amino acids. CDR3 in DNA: TGTGCCAGCAGCCAATCTCTGGGACGTGGCAACACTGAAGCTTTCTTT. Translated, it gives CASSQSLGRGNTEAFF.